This TCR beta chain was identified in a study of T cells in Graves' hyperthyroidism and ophthalmopathy. Overall study findings and caveats: In the analysis, a 13 V-J model separated ophthalmopathy from stable hyperthyroidism.

Amplification of TCR beta CDR3 regions was performed using RNA transcripts as template. The TCR CDR3 was amplified in a first-round RT-PCR using the HTBI primer set. TCRdb reprocessed the multiplex PCR reads with MiXCR, giving one entry per CDR3 protein. The data hold under 350,000 distinct CDR3 sequences, with roughly 13% observed a single time. The ends were cut back, 0 bases at V and 1 base at J, with 12 bases in the middle. CDR3 length: 16 amino acids. The germline V gene encodes CDR1 ENHRY and CDR2 SYGVKD. Blood sampling occurred at first hyperthyroidism diagnosis, ahead of any ophthalmopathy symptoms. This clonotype was seen many times. Its antigen is not identified.

V and J are TRBV10-3 and TRBJ1-1; D is ambiguous. The sequencing sample was made of blood. The receptor's source is a woman between 25 and 40 years old with Graves' hyperthyroidism that later progressed to Graves' ophthalmopathy. The CDR3 sequence is CAISESSWGRNTEAFF. The CDR3 coding sequence is TGTGCCATCAGTGAGTCGAGTTGGGGTCGGAACACTGAAGCTTTCTTT.